This T cell receptor beta chain was profiled in a study of blood T cell repertoires in COVID-19. Study-level background: Samples of COVID-19 (acute and convalescent) were obtained from the United States, Italy and Spain. T cells, B-cell-depleted T cells, or PBMCs supplied cDNA or gDNA.

Authors' processing steps: Amplification of reference gene primers was used by the study to estimate nucleated cell counts. Sequenced by immunoSEQ multiplex PCR; TCRdb stores in-frame clones only, minus some. That table supplies the V and J calls and clone size; D and trimming were determined from the DNA. The sample holds under 50,000 clones; 82% are singletons and the top ten take approximately 4%. Germline V gives CDR1 GTSNPN, CDR2 SVGIG (reference sequence). With 0 bases removed from V and 8 bases from J, the gap between germline ends came to 7 bases. CDR3 length: 12 amino acids. The gene calls are TRBV30 and TRBJ2-2; D is unresolved. The receptor was derived from a woman in her 70s with acute or convalescent COVID-19. Material: peripheral blood. The CDR3 nucleotides are TGTGCCTGGAGTGTAGGCAGGGGGGAGCTGTTTTTT. This gives the protein CAWSVGRGELFF. The whole variable domain, remainder taken from reference TRBV30 and TRBJ2-2, is SQTIHQWPATLVQPVGSPLSLECTVEGTSNPNLYWYRQAAGRGLQLLFYSVGIGQISSEVPQNLSASRPQDRQFILSSKKLLLSDSGFYLCAWSVGRGELFFGEGSRLTVL.